This TCR beta chain was obtained from a study of technical replicates of blood from a few donors. Sequencing was performed with immunoSEQ multiplex PCR; in TCRdb, only in-frame clones are kept and a portion is missing. The sample includes more than 70,000 clones, around 97% seen only once; the top ten take over 0.2%. With 2 bases clipped from V and 15 bases from J, the junction kept 20 bases outside the gene matches. There are 17 residues in the CDR3. Germline-derived CDR1 and CDR2 are MDHEN and SYDVKM. Input material: T cells isolated from PBMCs. The chain uses TRBV28 and TRBJ1-5; 9 nucleotides match TRBD1. The receptor's source is a human donor in good health. This chain's CDR3 is CASSLRQLRTGVELGHF. CDR3 coding DNA: TGTGCCAGCAGTTTACGGCAGTTGAGGACAGGGGTCGAACTCGGGCATTTT.